This T cell receptor (beta chain) was recovered during a study of blood T cell repertoires in COVID-19. For the study at large: Acute-phase and convalescent COVID-19 samples originated in the United States, Italy and Spain. In each case, the material was cDNA or gDNA derived from T cells, B-cell-depleted T cells, or PBMCs.

The CDR3 covers 11 residues. With 5 bases removed from V and 9 bases from J, the gap between germline ends came to 14 bases. Looked up from germline, CDR1 is GTSNPN and CDR2 is SVGIG (reference sequence). Per the authors' pipeline: The authors estimated nucleated cell counts from reference gene primer amplification. The data were produced by immunoSEQ multiplex PCR, yet TCRdb's version contains in-frame clones alone and is incomplete. V, J and clone size derive from that table, while D and trimming were established from the DNA sequence. The data show 55,000 to 75,000 clones, 85% to 90% seen once. The rearrangement uses TRBV30 and TRBJ2-7; maybe TRBD2 (6 bases). Sequenced input: peripheral blood. The receptor's source is a man in his sixties with acute or convalescent COVID-19. The DNA for the CDR3 is TGTGCCTGGGGGGGACCGGGACTGCAGTACTTC. Protein sequence: CAWGGPGLQYF.